This T cell receptor beta chain was documented in a study of blood T cell repertoires in COVID-19. On the study more broadly: T cells, B-cell-depleted T cells, or PBMCs provided the cDNA or gDNA that served as material.

The data were produced by immunoSEQ multiplex PCR, yet TCRdb's version contains in-frame clones alone and is incomplete. This table holds fewer than 400,000 clones, approximately 89% found once. The CDR3 covers 17 residues. With V trimmed by 5 bases and J by 8 bases, 15 bases remained unmatched. Per germline, CDR1 SEHNR and CDR2 FQNEAQ (reference sequence). The chain recombines TRBV7-9 with TRBJ1-6; 7 bases match TRBD1. The TCR was taken from a man under 40 who had recovered from COVID-19. What was sequenced was PBMCs or T cells enriched from blood (not recorded which). The CDR3 is CASSRNRGGLDHSPLHF. CDR3 sequence (DNA): TGTGCCAGCAGCCGCAACCGAGGGGGCCTTGACCATTCACCCCTCCACTTT.